A selection of T cell receptor beta chains follows, all from one sample in a study of control samples from healthy donors and cancer patients. Only in-frame clones appear in the TCRdb table, and some are missing; sequencing was by immunoSEQ multiplex PCR. The data contain 85,000 to 95,000 clones, around 82% of them singletons. The sample comprised blood. Receptors were obtained from a woman aged 55-70 years in good health. Both conserved end residues are part of each CDR3.

J | V | CDR3
TRBJ2-7 | TRBV7-6 | CASSPGGGSSYEQYF
TRBJ2-1 | TRBV28 | CASRKLDNEQFF
TRBJ1-3 | TRBV2 | CASNQLGGAGNTIYF
TRBJ2-7 | TRBV10-2 | CASRPGEGASYEQYF
TRBJ2-1 | TRBV6-5 | CASCSNWGEFGEQFF
TRBJ2-7 | TRBV10-3 | CAISERAYEQYF
TRBJ2-7 | TRBV6-5 | CASSYSKGRVDEQYF
TRBJ2-3 | TRBV7-9 | CASSLGSGVTDTQYF
TRBJ2-5 | TRBV6-6 | CASSYPTGGMETQYF
TRBJ1-6 | TRBV6-5 | CASSSHRGRSPLHF
TRBJ1-2 | TRBV24-1 | CATSDLKYGYTF
TRBJ2-3 | TRBV6-2/TRBV6-3 | CASSHLADTQYF
TRBJ2-1 | TRBV10-2 | CASGTSGTLGNEQFF
TRBJ1-1 | TRBV27 | CASSLRRWGTEAFF
TRBJ1-1 | TRBV7-2 | CASSLGLRVTEAFF
TRBJ1-2 | TRBV20-1 | CSATTGYGYTF
TRBJ1-3 | TRBV14 | CASSQTQVLTSGNTIYF
TRBJ2-7 | TRBV27 | CASSFSRPYEQYF
TRBJ2-1 | TRBV10-1 | CASSDSGLAESREQFF
TRBJ1-4 | TRBV28 | CASSPTGIYEKLFF
TRBJ1-5 | TRBV5-4 | CASSSQGITPGPQHF
TRBJ1-1 | TRBV5-6 | CASSLATGHTEAFF